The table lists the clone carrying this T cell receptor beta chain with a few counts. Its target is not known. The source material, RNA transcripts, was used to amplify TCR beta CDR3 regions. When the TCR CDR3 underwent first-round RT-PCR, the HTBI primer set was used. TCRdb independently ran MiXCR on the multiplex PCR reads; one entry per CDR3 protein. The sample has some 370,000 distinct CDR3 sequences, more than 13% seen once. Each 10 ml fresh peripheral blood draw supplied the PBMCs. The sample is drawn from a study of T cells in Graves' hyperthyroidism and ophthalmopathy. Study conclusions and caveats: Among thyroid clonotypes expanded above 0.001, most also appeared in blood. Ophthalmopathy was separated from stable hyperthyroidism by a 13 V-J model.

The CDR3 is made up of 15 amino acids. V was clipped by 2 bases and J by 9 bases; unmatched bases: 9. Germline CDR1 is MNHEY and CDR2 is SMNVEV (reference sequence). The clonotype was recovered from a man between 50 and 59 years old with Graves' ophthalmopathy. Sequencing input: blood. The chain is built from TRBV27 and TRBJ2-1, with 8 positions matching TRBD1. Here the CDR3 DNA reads TGTGCCAGCAGTTTAGGGCGACAGGGGTTCGGTGAGCAGTTCTTC. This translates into CASSLGRQGFGEQFF.